This T cell receptor beta chain was captured by sequencing in a study of blood T cell repertoires in COVID-19. Study summary: The analysed material was cDNA or gDNA that came from T cells, B-cell-depleted T cells, or PBMCs.

Profiled with immunoSEQ multiplex PCR; TCRdb holds only in-frame clones, not every one. The table includes 96,000 or so clones, 70% to 90% detected once. The CDR3 consists of 15 residues. Germline V lookup: CDR1 SGHTS, CDR2 YDEGEE. Germline trimming cut 4 bases from V and 3 bases from J; bases unmatched to any gene: 2. The source is an elderly woman with acute or convalescent COVID-19. The rearrangement links TRBV5-8 to TRBJ2-6, with TRBD1 matching 9 bases. The sequenced material came from peripheral blood. The DNA for the CDR3 is TGTGCCAGCAGCAGGGACAGGGTTGGGGCCAACGTCCTGACTTTC. Translation: CASSRDRVGANVLTF.